A selection of T cell receptor beta chains follows, all from one sample in a study of T cells in Graves' hyperthyroidism and ophthalmopathy. From the multiplex PCR reads, TCRdb called clonotypes with MiXCR, one entry per CDR3 protein. The data contain about 400,000 distinct CDR3 sequences, 15% to 18% of them singletons. The specimen sequenced was blood. The receptor source for this set is a woman younger than 35 with Graves' hyperthyroidism. Both conserved end residues are part of each CDR3. A D gene is named only where the DNA matches it firmly. The size entry is marked missing in some rows and otherwise reads once, few, many or a size class.

clone_size d_call cdr3_length j_call v_call cdr3_nt cdr3_aa
many - 14 TRBJ2-1 TRBV20-1 TGCAGTGCTAGTCTCGGAGGAAGGGACGATGAGCAGTTCTTC CSASLGGRDDEQFF
many TRBD2 17 TRBJ2-5 TRBV11-2 TGTGCCAGCAGATCCCACGGGGCTAGCGGGGGGTGGGAGACCCAGTACTTC CASRSHGASGGWETQYF
many TRBD1 15 TRBJ2-7 TRBV28 TGTGCCAGCAGCCAGGGACAGGCGAGCTCCTACGAGCAGTACTTC CASSQGQASSYEQYF
many - 15 TRBJ2-5 TRBV20-1 TGCAGTGCCCAGGGGGGGCCCCCGTACCAAGAGACCCAGTACTTC CSAQGGPPYQETQYF
few TRBD2 15 TRBJ2-1 TRBV5-5 TGTGCCAGCAGCTCCGGGGGATTCGCGGGAGTGGTTCAGTTCTTC CASSSGGFAGVVQFF
- - 14 TRBJ1-5 TRBV12-3/TRBV12-4 TGTGCCAGCAGGCTTAGCTCCAGCAATCAGCCCCAGCATTTT CASRLSSSNQPQHF
many - 15 TRBJ2-5 TRBV28 TGTGCCAGCAGTTGGGGCACAGGCTCCCCAGAGACCCAGTACTTC CASSWGTGSPETQYF
many TRBD1 15 TRBJ2-3 TRBV27 TGTGCCAGCTTTGTGAGGGCAGGGGGTTGGAATACGCAGTATTTT CASFVRAGGWNTQYF
many TRBD2 15 TRBJ2-1 TRBV6-2/TRBV6-3 TGTGCCAGCAGTTACGGACTAGCGGACTACAATGAGCAGTTCTTC CASSYGLADYNEQFF
many TRBD1 15 TRBJ1-5 TRBV6-1 TGTGCCAGCAGTCCCCGACAGGGGCCGAATCAGCCCCAGCATTTT CASSPRQGPNQPQHF
many - 15 TRBJ1-6 TRBV12-3/TRBV12-4 TGTGCCAGCAGTTTCGGTAGCTCCTATAATTCACCCCTCCACTTT CASSFGSSYNSPLHF
- TRBD1 17 TRBJ1-5 TRBV19 TGTGCCAGTAGTACCTCGACAGGGGGCGCAGGCAGCCAGCCCCAGCATTTT CASSTSTGGAGSQPQHF
many - 17 TRBJ1-3 TRBV28 TGTGCCAGCAGCGCACATCCGGGACGGAACTCTGGAAACACCATATATTTT CASSAHPGRNSGNTIYF
many - 15 TRBJ2-1 TRBV5-1 TGCGCCAGCAGCTTGGTCTCGCGGGTGTACAATGAGCAGTTCTTC CASSLVSRVYNEQFF
many - 15 TRBJ1-4 TRBV7-8 TGTGCCAGCAGCTCCAGGGACACTCTAAATGAAAAACTGTTTTTT CASSSRDTLNEKLFF
few - 18 TRBJ2-2 TRBV15 TGTGCCACCAGCAGACGTAATACCCCTGATCAGGTTACCGGGGAGCTGTTTTTT CATSRRNTPDQVTGELFF
many TRBD1 15 TRBJ2-7 TRBV12-3/TRBV12-4 TGTGCCAGCACCCCAGGCGGGACAGGCTCCTACGAGCAGTACTTC CASTPGGTGSYEQYF
many TRBD2 13 TRBJ2-5 TRBV7-7 TGTGCTAGCAGCACTAGCGGGGGAGAGACCCAGTACTTC CASSTSGGETQYF
many TRBD1 14 TRBJ2-2 TRBV11-1 TGTGCCAGCAGCTTTGATACAGGGGCCGGGGAGCTGTTTTTT CASSFDTGAGELFF
many - 15 TRBJ2-1 TRBV28 TGTGCCAGCAGAGGATTACAGGGTCCTTACAATGAGCAGTTCTTC CASRGLQGPYNEQFF
few - 16 TRBJ1-6 TRBV3-1 TGTGCCAGCAGCCAAGACCCATCCCAGGGTAATTCACCCCTCCACTTT CASSQDPSQGNSPLHF
- - 16 TRBJ2-2 TRBV2 TGTGCCAGCAGTGAAGCGCGGCTAACGAACACCGGGGAGCTGTTTTTT CASSEARLTNTGELFF
many - 13 TRBJ2-5 TRBV11-3 TGTGCCAGCAGCTGGGGGTACCAAGAGACCCAGTACTTC CASSWGYQETQYF
many - 11 TRBJ2-2 TRBV2 TGTGCCAGCCAGACGGGCGGGGAGCTGTTTTTT CASQTGGELFF
many - 14 TRBJ2-3 TRBV5-1 TGCGCCAGCAGCCCTGGAACCATTCGAGATACGCAGTATTTT CASSPGTIRDTQYF
many TRBD2 14 TRBJ2-5 TRBV18 TGTGCCAGCGCCCGGGGGGGCGGTGGCGAGACCCAGTACTTC CASARGGGGETQYF
many - 14 TRBJ2-1 TRBV20-1 TGCAGTGTAAGAAGGGGGAGGGAGAGCAATGAGCAGTTCTTC CSVRRGRESNEQFF
many - 12 TRBJ2-3 TRBV6-1 TGTGCCAGCAGTTCCCTCACAGATACGCAGTATTTT CASSSLTDTQYF
- - 15 TRBJ2-1 TRBV4-1 TGCGCCAGCAGCCAAGCTCCGGGGGCCTTGAATGAGCAGTTCTTC CASSQAPGALNEQFF
many - 12 TRBJ2-3 TRBV7-3 TGTGCCAGCAGCCCTGGCACAGATACGCAGTATTTT CASSPGTDTQYF
- - 15 TRBJ2-5 TRBV7-9 TGTGCCAGCAGCTTCCGACCAGGGGTTGTAGAGACCCAGTACTTC CASSFRPGVVETQYF
many - 14 TRBJ1-2 TRBV2 TGTGCCAGCAGTGAAGGGGGGAGGGGAAGAGGCTACACCTTC CASSEGGRGRGYTF
few TRBD2 15 TRBJ2-1 TRBV12-3/TRBV12-4 TGTGCCAGCAGTCCGACTCGGACTAGCGGGAATGAGCAGTTCTTC CASSPTRTSGNEQFF
many TRBD2 15 TRBJ2-5 TRBV6-1 TGTGCCAGCAGTACGGCTAGCGGGGGGGGGGAGACCCAGTACTTC CASSTASGGGETQYF
few - 12 TRBJ1-1 TRBV25-1 TGTGCCAGCAGTGCCAGGGACACTGAAGCTTTCTTT CASSARDTEAFF
- TRBD1 20 TRBJ1-6 TRBV4-1 TGCGCCAGCAGCCAGGACGGACAGGGGGGACCTAGCTCCTATAATTCACCCCTCCACTTT CASSQDGQGGPSSYNSPLHF
many - 15 TRBJ1-5 TRBV27 TGTGCCAGCAGTTGGGCAGGAACCTACAATCAGCCCCAGCATTTT CASSWAGTYNQPQHF
many TRBD1 13 TRBJ1-2 TRBV20-1 TGCAGTGCTGGCCCGGACAGGGAAGGGGGCTACACCTTC CSAGPDREGGYTF
many - 13 TRBJ2-3 TRBV13 TGTGCCAGCAGCCGTACCCCTCAGGATACGCAGTATTTT CASSRTPQDTQYF
many - 15 TRBJ2-3 TRBV20-1 TGCAGTGCTAGATGGGCTGGCCAGGGCACAGATACGCAGTATTTT CSARWAGQGTDTQYF
- TRBD1 17 TRBJ2-7 TRBV6-2/TRBV6-3 TGTGCCAGCATCTCGCTGCAGGATTCAGGGGGCTCCTACGAGCAGTACTTC CASISLQDSGGSYEQYF
many - 13 TRBJ2-3 TRBV5-6 TGTGCCAGCACCCCCGGGGCGGGAGATACGCAGTATTTT CASTPGAGDTQYF
many TRBD2 15 TRBJ2-7 TRBV27 TGTGCCAGCAGTTCTGCTAGCGGGAGAAGCGGCGAGCAGTACTTC CASSSASGRSGEQYF
many - 14 TRBJ1-5 TRBV6-1 TGTGCCAGCCAAGGGGGAACCCCCAATCAGCCCCAGCATTTT CASQGGTPNQPQHF
many TRBD1 15 TRBJ1-5 TRBV28 TGTGCCACCAGGACAGGGGGCCCAGGCAATCAGCCCCAGCATTTT CATRTGGPGNQPQHF
many TRBD2 15 TRBJ2-7 TRBV7-9 TGTGCCAGCAGCTTAGCGGGCCGGGGGGCCTACGAGCAGTACTTC CASSLAGRGAYEQYF
many - 15 TRBJ1-6 TRBV6-1 TGTGCCAGCAGGGCCTCGAAGAGCCCTAATTCACCCCTCCACTTT CASRASKSPNSPLHF
- TRBD1 15 TRBJ1-5 TRBV2 TGTGCCAGCAGGGGGTCCGGACAGGTTAATCAGCCCCAGCATTTT CASRGSGQVNQPQHF
many - 15 TRBJ1-4 TRBV6-5 TGTGCCAGCAGTTACTCGGGGGGGTGGGGTGAAAAACTGTTTTTT CASSYSGGWGEKLFF
- TRBD2 15 TRBJ2-1 TRBV4-1 TGCGCCAGCAGCCTGACTAGCGGGGGAGGAGTTGAGCAGTTCTTC CASSLTSGGGVEQFF
many - 15 TRBJ1-1 TRBV5-1 TGCGCCAGCAGCTTGTTAGCGGGCATGAACACTGAAGCTTTCTTT CASSLLAGMNTEAFF